A selection of T cell receptor beta chains follows, all from one sample in a study of cytomegalovirus exposure and HLA in healthy donors. Some clones are missing from TCRdb's copy, which holds only in-frame ones; the method was immunoSEQ multiplex PCR. The sample has 150,000 to 200,000 clones, about 71% seen once. The sequenced material came from PBMCs. Source of these receptors: a man aged 45-65 years in good health and CMV-seronegative. Both conserved end residues are part of each CDR3. The D gene is left open where the match is weak. Clone size, where shown, is once, few, many, or a class for clones that have expanded.

V	D	size	J	DNA	CDR3
TRBV5-1	-	-	TRBJ2-1	TGCGCCAGCAGCTTATATGGTGGCAGTTACAATGAGCAGTTCTTC	CASSLYGGSYNEQFF
TRBV27	TRBD2	few	TRBJ2-3	TGTGCCAGCACCCCATCCTTACCTGGGGGGGACAGCACAGATACGCAGTATTTT	CASTPSLPGGDSTDTQYF
TRBV19	TRBD2	once	TRBJ2-7	TGTGCCAGTAGTCTCAGGGAGGGCTACGAGCAGTACTTC	CASSLREGYEQYF
TRBV6-4	TRBD2	-	TRBJ2-1	TGTGCCAGCAGCCCATCCAGCGGGGGGTTCTACAATGAGCAGTTCTTC	CASSPSSGGFYNEQFF
TRBV5-8	-	-	TRBJ2-7	TGTGCCAGCAGCTTGGTTCTCCACGAGCAGTACTTC	CASSLVLHEQYF
TRBV6-1	TRBD1	-	TRBJ1-2	TGTGCCAGCAGTGATGGAGGGACAGGGGAATATGGCTACACCTTC	CASSDGGTGEYGYTF
TRBV6-5	TRBD1	-	TRBJ1-4	TGTGCCAGCAGCCGCGGACAGGGGGTAGGGGAAAAACTGTTTTTT	CASSRGQGVGEKLFF
TRBV11-3	-	-	TRBJ1-1	TGTGCCAGCAGCTTAGTATCCTGGAGCACTGAAGCTTTCTTT	CASSLVSWSTEAFF
TRBV9	TRBD1	-	TRBJ2-5	TGTGCCAGCAGCCCTTTATCCCTACCGGGACAGGGGAAAGAGACCCAGTACTTC	CASSPLSLPGQGKETQYF
TRBV4-1	TRBD1	-	TRBJ1-2	TGCGCCAGCAGCCGGGGACAGGGGGGCCTGAACTATGGCTACACCTTC	CASSRGQGGLNYGYTF
TRBV18	TRBD1	-	TRBJ1-2	TGTGCCAGCTCACCACCCGGGACAGTATATGGCTACACCTTC	CASSPPGTVYGYTF
TRBV5-4	-	-	TRBJ1-4	TGTGCCAGCAGCCGAGAACAGGGCTCCGGTGAAAAACTGTTTTTT	CASSREQGSGEKLFF
TRBV5-1	-	few	TRBJ1-5	TGCGCCAGCAGCGAACAGGGTATTCGCAATCAGCCCCAGCATTTT	CASSEQGIRNQPQHF
TRBV5-1	TRBD1	-	TRBJ2-2	TGCGCCAGCAGCTCCCCTCGGGACAGGGGATTTTCGAACACCGGGGAGCTGTTTTTT	CASSSPRDRGFSNTGELFF
TRBV5-1	-	once	TRBJ2-3	TGCGCCAGCAGCTCCCAACTCAGCACAGATACGCAGTATTTT	CASSSQLSTDTQYF
TRBV5-1	TRBD1	-	TRBJ2-6	TGCGCCAGCAGCCCCTGGACAGGGAGTTCTGGGGCCAACGTCCTGACTTTC	CASSPWTGSSGANVLTF
TRBV7-2	TRBD1	-	TRBJ1-2	TGTGCCAGCAGCCCTAGACAGGGCGACTATGGCTACACCTTC	CASSPRQGDYGYTF
TRBV6-6	-	-	TRBJ1-3	TGTGCCAGCAGTTACCTGGGGGGTTTCTCTGGAAACACCATATATTTT	CASSYLGGFSGNTIYF
TRBV28	TRBD1	-	TRBJ2-7	TGTGCCAGCAGTTTCCCCACAGGGGTTCAGGGCGAGCAGTACTTC	CASSFPTGVQGEQYF
TRBV18	-	-	TRBJ2-3	TGTGCCAGCTCACCACCGTGGAACAGCCCGCAGTATTTT	CASSPPWNSPQYF
TRBV6-6	TRBD2	few	TRBJ2-5	TGTGCCAGCAGTCGTAGCGGGGGGGTCCGAGAGACCCAGTACTTC	CASSRSGGVRETQYF
TRBV6-1	-	few	TRBJ1-1	TGTGCCAGCCCCGCGGGATACGAAGCTTTCTTT	CASPAGYEAFF
TRBV19	TRBD1	once	TRBJ1-3	TGTGCCAGTATATCGCCGGGACAGAGCTCTGGAAACACCATATATTTT	CASISPGQSSGNTIYF
TRBV5-1	TRBD2	-	TRBJ2-5	TGCGCCAGCAGCTTGGGGACTAGCGGGGGGGGAGAGACCCAGTACTTC	CASSLGTSGGGETQYF
TRBV4-3	-	-	TRBJ2-5	TGCGCCAGCAGCCAAGAGGGGGCGCAGGGAGAGACCCAGTACTTC	CASSQEGAQGETQYF
TRBV7-2	TRBD1	-	TRBJ2-7	TGTGCCAGCAGCTTAGGCGACAGGGGCTACGAGCAGTACTTC	CASSLGDRGYEQYF
TRBV10-3	TRBD1	-	TRBJ1-5	TGTGCCATCAGTGAACCAGGGGGTCAGCCCCAGCATTTT	CAISEPGGQPQHF
TRBV5-1	TRBD1	-	TRBJ2-1	TGCGCCAGCACCCCAGGGACAGGGAACAATGAGCAGTTCTTC	CASTPGTGNNEQFF
TRBV6-1	TRBD1	-	TRBJ1-2	TGTGCCAGCAGTGAACCTGGGACAGCTAACTATGGCTACACCTTC	CASSEPGTANYGYTF
TRBV10-1	-	-	TRBJ1-4	TGCGCCAGCAGTGAGAAGGTCCGGGATGAAAAACTGTTTTTT	CASSEKVRDEKLFF
TRBV29-1	TRBD1	-	TRBJ1-5	TGCAGCGTTAGGACAGGGGAAGGACAGCCCCAGCATTTT	CSVRTGEGQPQHF
TRBV10-1	-	few	TRBJ2-7	TGCGCCAGCAGCGGGGTTCTAGCGATCCTAACGGCCTACGAGCAGTACTTC	CASSGVLAILTAYEQYF
TRBV7-2	-	-	TRBJ2-7	TGTGCCAGTAGCCTCTACTACGAGCAGTACTTC	CASSLYYEQYF
TRBV5-1	TRBD1	-	TRBJ1-2	TGCGCCAGCAGTCCTGACAGGGGAGAAGGTGGCTACACCTTC	CASSPDRGEGGYTF
TRBV5-6	TRBD2	few	TRBJ2-5	TGTGCCAGCAGCTCCCTGACTAGCGGGGGGGCCAAGGAGACCCAGTACTTC	CASSSLTSGGAKETQYF
TRBV11-2	TRBD2	-	TRBJ2-5	TGTGCCAGCAGCCGGACTAGCGGGGGCCAAGAGACCCAGTACTTC	CASSRTSGGQETQYF
TRBV7-9	-	-	TRBJ1-4	TGTGCCAGCAGCTCTACAGGGCGGGATGAAAAACTGTTTTTT	CASSSTGRDEKLFF
TRBV18	-	-	TRBJ1-2	TGTGCCAGCTCACGGCGGGTAGAGGACTATGGCTACACCTTC	CASSRRVEDYGYTF
TRBV6-5	-	few	TRBJ2-2	TGTGCCAGCAGTTACTCGAGCGGAGTTAACACCGGGGAGCTGTTTTTT	CASSYSSGVNTGELFF
TRBV4-3	-	-	TRBJ1-4	TGCGCCAGCAGCCAAGACTCAACAGGGCTAGCAACTAATGAAAAACTGTTTTTT	CASSQDSTGLATNEKLFF
TRBV7-9	-	-	TRBJ1-3	TGTGCCAGCAGCTCCCAGCAGGTGGATGGAAACACCATATATTTT	CASSSQQVDGNTIYF
TRBV28	TRBD1	few	TRBJ2-7	TGTGCCAGCAGTTTTCTCGGACAGGGGGCTAACGAGCAGTACTTC	CASSFLGQGANEQYF
TRBV5-6	TRBD2	-	TRBJ2-4	TGTGCCAGCAGCTTTAGCGGGGGGGCCCAAAACATTCAGTACTTC	CASSFSGGAQNIQYF
TRBV5-4	-	-	TRBJ1-2	TGTGCCAGCAGCGCGGGACTTTACGGCTACACCTTC	CASSAGLYGYTF
TRBV5-5	-	-	TRBJ2-3	TGTGCCAGCAGCTTCCGGGGGGCCAGTAGCACAGATACGCAGTATTTT	CASSFRGASSTDTQYF
TRBV7-9	-	-	TRBJ1-2	TGTGCCAGCAGCCGGGAGGGCTATGGCTACACCTTC	CASSREGYGYTF
TRBV4-2	TRBD2	-	TRBJ2-1	TGTGCCAGCAGCCAGGAAGGGACTAGCACTCGGGAGCAGTTCTTC	CASSQEGTSTREQFF
TRBV5-1	TRBD1	-	TRBJ1-4	TGCGCCAGCAGCTTTGGGGACAGGGAAGAAAAACTGTTTTTT	CASSFGDREEKLFF